This T cell receptor (beta chain) was captured in a study of CD8+ T cells in alopecia areata. About the study: Grafted skin came from C3H/HeJ donors with spontaneous alopecia (roughly 6-13 months old) and was placed on 7-10-week-old female C3H/HeJ mice. Whole-study findings and limits: Across lesional scalp, and particularly alopecia totalis/universalis, clonality surpassed that of normal scalp. In patients, TCRs were shared less clearly than in mice, and HLA may possibly be involved. Scalp specimens additionally yield sequences from normal skin's resident alphabeta T cells.

CDR1 is NNHDY, CDR2 SYVADS, per germline. The CDR3 consists of 15 residues. With V trimmed by 0 bases and J by 1 base, 0 bases remained unmatched. On this clone itself: What it binds is not known. The germline and genes are mouse ones. The observed sequence ends 4 residues before the CDR3 terminus, with the missing tail filled in from the germline J gene.

cDNA prepared by RNA extraction and subsequent reverse transcription served as the template for sequencing. The repertoire was sequenced with immunoSEQ multiplex PCR; TCRdb's copy has only in-frame clones and lacks some. The sample yields 270,000 or so clones, without any singletons. Combined cutaneous lymph node cells underwent sorting by CD4, CD8alpha, NKG2D, NKG2ACE and additional markers. The receptor's source is a C3H/HeJ mouse with alopecia areata. For this strain, the MHC haplotype corresponds to H2-k. V gene TRBV13-3 combines with J gene TRBJ2-1, with 8 bases that match TRBD2. Sequencing was done on a sample of CD4+ T cells sorted from a lymph node. The CDR3 bases that were read are TGTGCCAGCAGTGATGACTGGGGGAACTATGCT. Amino acids: CASSDDWGNYA. The full CDR3 sequence reads CASSDDWGNYAEQFF.